These 3 T cell receptor beta chains share one sample of origin, sequenced in a study of blood T cell repertoires in COVID-19. TCRdb's copy holds only in-frame clones and misses some; the assay was immunoSEQ multiplex PCR. The top ten clones hold 1.5% of a sample with some 120,000 clones, 88% of them seen once. The sample was peripheral blood. Receptors were obtained from a human donor in a cohort sampled during active COVID-19.

This clone was seen only a few times. V usage is TRBV21-1 and J usage is TRBJ1-2; TRBD1, the table's D call, lacks a check against the DNA. TRBV21-1 is a pseudogene. This CDR3 comprises 14 residues. DNA for the CDR3: TGTGCCAGCAGCGCTCGATCAGGGGTAGATGGCTACACCTTC. Protein product: CASSARSGVDGYTF.

Regarding this clone: Within the sample, other DNA sequences also encode this same CDR3. J is TRBJ2-3 and V is TRBV5-4; perhaps TRBD2 as D (6 bases). Trimming left V 4 bases short and J 1 base short, with 10 bases between. Germline CDR1 SGHNT, CDR2 YYREEE (reference sequence). The CDR3 is 14 amino acids. As DNA, the CDR3 is TGTGCCAGCAGCCTGCGGGGAGGCACAGATACGCAGTATTTT. Translating it yields CASSLRGGTDTQYF.

V is TRBV3-1 (or the pseudogene TRBV3-2) and J is TRBJ2-5; no clear D. Trimming removed 1 base at V and 5 bases at J, with 8 bases between. The germline V gene encodes CDR1 LGHDT and CDR2 YNNKEL (reference sequence). This CDR3 spans 13 amino acids. The CDR3 sequence: CASSQARRETQYF. The CDR3 coding sequence is TGTGCCAGCAGCCAAGCCCGCAGGGAGACCCAGTACTTC.